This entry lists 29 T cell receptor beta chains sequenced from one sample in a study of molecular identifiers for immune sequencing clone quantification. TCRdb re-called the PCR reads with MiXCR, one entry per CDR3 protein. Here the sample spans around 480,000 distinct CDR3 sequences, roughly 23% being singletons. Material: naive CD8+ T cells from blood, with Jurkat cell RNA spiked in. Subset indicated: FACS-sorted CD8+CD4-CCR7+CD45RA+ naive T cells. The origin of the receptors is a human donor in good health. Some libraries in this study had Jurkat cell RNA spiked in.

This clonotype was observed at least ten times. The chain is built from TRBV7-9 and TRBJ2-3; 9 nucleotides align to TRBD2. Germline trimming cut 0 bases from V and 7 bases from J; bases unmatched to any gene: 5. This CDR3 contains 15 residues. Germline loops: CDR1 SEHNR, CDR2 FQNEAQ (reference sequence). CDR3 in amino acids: CASSLASGGPNTQYF. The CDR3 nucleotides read TGTGCCAGCAGCTTAGCTAGCGGGGGCCCCAATACGCAGTATTTT.

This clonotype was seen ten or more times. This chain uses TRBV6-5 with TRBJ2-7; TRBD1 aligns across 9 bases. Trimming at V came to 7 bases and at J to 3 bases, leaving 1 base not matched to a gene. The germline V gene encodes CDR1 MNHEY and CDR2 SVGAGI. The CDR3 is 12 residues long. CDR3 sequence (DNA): TGTGCCAGCACGGACAGGGGCTACGAGCAGTACTTC. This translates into CASTDRGYEQYF.

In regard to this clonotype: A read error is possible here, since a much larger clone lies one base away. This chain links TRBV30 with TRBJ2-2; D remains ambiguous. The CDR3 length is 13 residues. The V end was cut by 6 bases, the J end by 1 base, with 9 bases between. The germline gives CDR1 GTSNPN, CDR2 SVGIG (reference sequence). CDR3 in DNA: TGTGCCTGCCTCAATGAGAACACCGGGGAGCTGTTTTTT. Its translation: CACLNENTGELFF.

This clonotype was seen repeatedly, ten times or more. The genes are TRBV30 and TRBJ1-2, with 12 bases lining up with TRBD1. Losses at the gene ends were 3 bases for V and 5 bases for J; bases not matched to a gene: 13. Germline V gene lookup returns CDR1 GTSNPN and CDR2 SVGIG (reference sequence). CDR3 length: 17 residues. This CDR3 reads CAWRSGQGAFDVYGYTF. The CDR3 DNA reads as TGTGCCTGGAGATCGGGACAGGGGGCTTTCGATGTTTATGGCTACACCTTC. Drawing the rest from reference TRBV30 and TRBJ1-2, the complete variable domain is SQTIHQWPATLVQPVGSPLSLECTVEGTSNPNLYWYRQAAGRGLQLLFYSVGIGQISSEVPQNLSASRPQDRQFILSSKKLLLSDSGFYLCAWRSGQGAFDVYGYTFGSGTRLTVV.

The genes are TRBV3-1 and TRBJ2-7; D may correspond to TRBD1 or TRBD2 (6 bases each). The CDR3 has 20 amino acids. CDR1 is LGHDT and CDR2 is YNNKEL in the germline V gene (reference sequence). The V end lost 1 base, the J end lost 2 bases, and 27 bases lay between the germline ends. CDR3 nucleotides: TGTGCCAGCAGCCAAGCGGCCGGGGCTAGCGATCCCGGGGGCGCCTACGAGCAGTACTTC. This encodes CASSQAAGASDPGGAYEQYF.

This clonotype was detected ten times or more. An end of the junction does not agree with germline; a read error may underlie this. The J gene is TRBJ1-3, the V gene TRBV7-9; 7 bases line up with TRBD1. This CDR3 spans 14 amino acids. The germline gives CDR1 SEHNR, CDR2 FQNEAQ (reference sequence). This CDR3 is CASTLGGDGNTIYF. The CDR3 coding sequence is TGTGCCAGCACCTTAGGGGGCGACGGAAACACCATATATTTT.

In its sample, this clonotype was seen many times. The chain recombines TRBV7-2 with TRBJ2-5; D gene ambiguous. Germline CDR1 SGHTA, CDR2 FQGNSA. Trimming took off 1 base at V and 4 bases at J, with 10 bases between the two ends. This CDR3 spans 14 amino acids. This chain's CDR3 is CASSLEVGVETQYF. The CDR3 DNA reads TGTGCCAGCAGCTTAGAAGTCGGCGTAGAGACCCAGTACTTC.

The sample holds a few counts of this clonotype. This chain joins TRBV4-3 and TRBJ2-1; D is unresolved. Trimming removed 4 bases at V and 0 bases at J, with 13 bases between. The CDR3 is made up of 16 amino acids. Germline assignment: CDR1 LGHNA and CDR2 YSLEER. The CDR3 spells CASSPHPTSSYNEQFF. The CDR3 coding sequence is TGCGCCAGCAGCCCGCACCCTACAAGCTCCTACAATGAGCAGTTCTTC.

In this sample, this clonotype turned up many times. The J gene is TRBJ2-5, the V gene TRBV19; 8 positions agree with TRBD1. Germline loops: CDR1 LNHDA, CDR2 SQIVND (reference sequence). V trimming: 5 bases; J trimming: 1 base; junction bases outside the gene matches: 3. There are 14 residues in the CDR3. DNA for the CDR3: TGTGCCAGTAGTTGGACAGGGAGCCAAGAGACCCAGTACTTC. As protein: CASSWTGSQETQYF.

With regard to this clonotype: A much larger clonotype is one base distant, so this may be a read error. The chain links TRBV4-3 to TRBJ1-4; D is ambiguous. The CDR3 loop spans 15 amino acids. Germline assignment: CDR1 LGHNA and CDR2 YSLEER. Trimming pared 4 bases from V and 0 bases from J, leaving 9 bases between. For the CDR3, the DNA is TGCGCCAGCAGCCCCTTCCGGGCAACTAATGAAAAACTGTTTTTT. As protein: CASSPFRATNEKLFF.

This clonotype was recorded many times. DNA of the CDR3: TGTGCCAGCACGGGGGGGAGCTCCTACGAGCAGTACTTC. It yields the protein CASTGGSSYEQYF. This chain uses TRBV6-5 with TRBJ2-7; 8 bases match TRBD2. Trimming took 7 bases from V and 0 from J; bases not matched to a gene: 2. The CDR3 runs 13 residues. From germline, CDR1 is MNHEY and CDR2 SVGAGI.

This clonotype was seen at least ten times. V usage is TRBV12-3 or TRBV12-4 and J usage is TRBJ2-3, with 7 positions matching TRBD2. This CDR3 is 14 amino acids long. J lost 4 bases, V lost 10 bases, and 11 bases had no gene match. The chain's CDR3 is CATNGGFRADTQYF. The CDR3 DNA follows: TGTGCCACCAACGGGGGGTTTAGGGCAGATACGCAGTATTTT.

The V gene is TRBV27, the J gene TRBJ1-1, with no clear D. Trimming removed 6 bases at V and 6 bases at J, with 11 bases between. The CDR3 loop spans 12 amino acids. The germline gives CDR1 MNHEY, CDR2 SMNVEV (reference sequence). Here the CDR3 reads CASSGLRSEAFF. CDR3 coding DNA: TGTGCCAGCAGCGGCCTAAGGTCTGAAGCTTTCTTT.

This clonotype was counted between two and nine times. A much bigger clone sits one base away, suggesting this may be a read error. CDR3 residues: CASNLGAGPTYEQYF. Here the CDR3 DNA reads TGTGCCAGCAACTTAGGGGCAGGGCCGACCTACGAGCAGTACTTC. This chain joins TRBV7-8 and TRBJ2-7; possibly TRBD1 for D (5 bases). The V gene's germline CDR1 is SGHVS and CDR2 FQNEAQ. This CDR3 contains 15 residues.

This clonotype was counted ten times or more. The CDR3 nucleotides read TGTGCCAGCAGTCTCCGGGACAGGGCCACTGAAGCTTTCTTT. This codes for CASSLRDRATEAFF. The chain has TRBV6-2 or TRBV6-3 and TRBJ1-1, with 9 bases identical to TRBD1. This CDR3 is built from 14 residues. CDR1 MNHEY and CDR2 SVGEGT come from the germline V gene. The V gene end was trimmed by 5 bases and the J gene end by 4 bases; junction bases not matched to a gene: 5.

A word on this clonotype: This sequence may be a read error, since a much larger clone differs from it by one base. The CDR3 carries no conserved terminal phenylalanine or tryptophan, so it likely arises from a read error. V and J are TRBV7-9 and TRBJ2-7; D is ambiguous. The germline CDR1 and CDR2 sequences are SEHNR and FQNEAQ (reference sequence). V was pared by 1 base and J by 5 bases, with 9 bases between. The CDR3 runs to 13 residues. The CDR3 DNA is TGTGCCAGCAGCTTAGGGTTAAGGCACGAGCAGTACTCC. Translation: CASSLGLRHEQYS.

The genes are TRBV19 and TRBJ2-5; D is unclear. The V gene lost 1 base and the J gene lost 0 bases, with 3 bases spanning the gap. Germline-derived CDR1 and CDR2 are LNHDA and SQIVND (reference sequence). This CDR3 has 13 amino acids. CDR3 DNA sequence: TGTGCCAGTAGTATAGTTGACCAAGAGACCCAGTACTTC. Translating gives CASSIVDQETQYF.

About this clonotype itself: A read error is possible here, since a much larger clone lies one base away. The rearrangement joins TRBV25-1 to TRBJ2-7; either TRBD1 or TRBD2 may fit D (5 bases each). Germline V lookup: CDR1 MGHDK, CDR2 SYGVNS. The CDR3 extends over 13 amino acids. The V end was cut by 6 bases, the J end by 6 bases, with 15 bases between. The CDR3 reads CASSGRRDPEQYF. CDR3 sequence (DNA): TGTGCCAGCAGCGGCCGCAGGGACCCCGAGCAGTACTTC.

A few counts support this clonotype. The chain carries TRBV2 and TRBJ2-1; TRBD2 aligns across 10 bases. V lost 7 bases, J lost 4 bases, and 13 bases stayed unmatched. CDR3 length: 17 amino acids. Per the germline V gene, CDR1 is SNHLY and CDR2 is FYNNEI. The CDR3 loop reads CASNLAGDPPIYNEQFF. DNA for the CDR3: TGTGCCAGCAATCTAGCGGGGGATCCCCCAATTTACAATGAGCAGTTCTTC.

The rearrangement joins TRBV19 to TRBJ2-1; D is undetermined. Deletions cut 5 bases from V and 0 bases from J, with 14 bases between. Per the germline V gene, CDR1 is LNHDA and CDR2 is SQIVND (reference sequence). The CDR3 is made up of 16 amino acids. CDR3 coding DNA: TGTGCCAGTAGTCCCGGGTATAGGAGCTCCTACAATGAGCAGTTCTTC. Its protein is CASSPGYRSSYNEQFF.

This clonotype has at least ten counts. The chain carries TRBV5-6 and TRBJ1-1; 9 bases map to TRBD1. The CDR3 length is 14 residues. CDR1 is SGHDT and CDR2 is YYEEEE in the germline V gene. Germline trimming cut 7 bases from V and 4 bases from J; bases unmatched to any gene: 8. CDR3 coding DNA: TGTGCCAGCGCCCCGGGACAGGGTTTCACTGAAGCTTTCTTT. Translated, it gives CASAPGQGFTEAFF.

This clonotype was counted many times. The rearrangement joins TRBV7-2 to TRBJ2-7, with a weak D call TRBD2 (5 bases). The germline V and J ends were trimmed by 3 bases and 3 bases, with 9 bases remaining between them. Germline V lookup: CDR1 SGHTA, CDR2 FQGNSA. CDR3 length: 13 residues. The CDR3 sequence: CASSFGGLYEQYF. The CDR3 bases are TGTGCCAGCAGCTTCGGAGGACTCTACGAGCAGTACTTC.

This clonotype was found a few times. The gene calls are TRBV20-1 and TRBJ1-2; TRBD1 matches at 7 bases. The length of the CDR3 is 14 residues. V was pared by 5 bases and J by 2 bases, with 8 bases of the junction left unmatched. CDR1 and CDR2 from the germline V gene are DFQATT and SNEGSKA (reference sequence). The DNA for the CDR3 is TGCAGTGCTCATACAGGGGATGGAAACTATGGCTACACCTTC. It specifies CSAHTGDGNYGYTF.

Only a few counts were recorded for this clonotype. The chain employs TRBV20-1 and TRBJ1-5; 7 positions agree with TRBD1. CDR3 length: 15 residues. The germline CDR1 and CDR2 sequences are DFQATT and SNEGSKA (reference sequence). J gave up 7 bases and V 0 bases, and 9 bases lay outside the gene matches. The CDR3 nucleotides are TGCAGTGCTAGAGATCTGGAGGGGGCAGAACAGCCCCAGCATTTT. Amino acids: CSARDLEGAEQPQHF.

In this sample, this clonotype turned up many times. This chain's CDR3 is CASSFMGAGANVLTF. In nucleotides, the CDR3 is TGTGCCAGCAGCTTCATGGGGGCTGGGGCCAACGTCCTGACTTTC. V is TRBV5-6 and J is TRBJ2-6, with D possibly called TRBD1 or TRBD2 (5 bases each). V lost 2 bases and J 2 bases, leaving 8 bases between the germline ends. This CDR3 region has 15 residues. CDR1 and CDR2 (germline): SGHDT, YYEEEE.

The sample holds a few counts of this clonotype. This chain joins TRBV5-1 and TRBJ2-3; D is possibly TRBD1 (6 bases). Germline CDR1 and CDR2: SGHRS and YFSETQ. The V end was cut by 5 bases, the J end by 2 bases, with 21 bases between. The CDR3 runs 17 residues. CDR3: CASSLPFSTGATDTQYF. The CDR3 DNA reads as TGCGCCAGCAGTTTGCCTTTTTCGACAGGAGCCACAGATACGCAGTATTTT. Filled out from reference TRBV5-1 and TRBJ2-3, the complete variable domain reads KAGVTQTPRYLIKTRGQQVTLSCSPISGHRSVSWYQQTPGQGLQFLFEYFSETQRNKGNFPGRFSGRQFSNSRSEMNVSTLELGDSALYLCASSLPFSTGATDTQYFGPGTRLTVL.

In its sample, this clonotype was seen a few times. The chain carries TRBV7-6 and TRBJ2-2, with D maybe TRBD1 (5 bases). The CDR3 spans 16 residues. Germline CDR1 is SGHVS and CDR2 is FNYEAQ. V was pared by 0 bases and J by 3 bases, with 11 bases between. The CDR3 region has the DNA TGTGCCAGCAGCTTAGCGGCGGACATCTACACCGGGGAGCTGTTTTTT. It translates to CASSLAADIYTGELFF.

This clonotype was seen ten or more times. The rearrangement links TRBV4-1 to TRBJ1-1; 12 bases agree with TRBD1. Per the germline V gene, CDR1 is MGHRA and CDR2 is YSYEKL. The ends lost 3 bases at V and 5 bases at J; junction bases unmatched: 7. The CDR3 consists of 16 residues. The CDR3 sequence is CASSHSGTGGGTEAFF. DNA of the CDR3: TGCGCCAGCAGCCATTCCGGGACAGGGGGCGGGACTGAAGCTTTCTTT.

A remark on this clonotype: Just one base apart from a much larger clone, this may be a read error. Here the CDR3 reads CAWGTVGGTEAFF. CDR3 sequence (DNA): TGTGCCTGGGGTACAGTGGGGGGCACTGAAGCTTTCTTT. The chain couples TRBV30 to TRBJ1-1; D possibly corresponds to TRBD1 (5 bases). Germline CDR1 is GTSNPN and CDR2 is SVGIG (reference sequence). The ends were cut back, 5 bases at V and 4 bases at J, with 14 bases in the middle. CDR3 length: 13 amino acids.